This is a list of T cell receptor beta chains from one sample in a study of spatial heterogeneity in lung cancer. TCRdb re-called the 5' RACE reads through MiXCR, storing one row per CDR3 protein. The table lists around 100,000 distinct CDR3 sequences, about 4.6% of them singletons. Sequenced material: lung tumor tissue, taken at surgery. The receptors were sampled from a male donor with early-stage non-small cell lung cancer. The CDR3 runs from the conserved cysteine through the conserved F or W. The D gene is left open where the match is weak. Part of the rows lack a size; the others show once, few, many or a class for expanded clones.

V: TRBV5-1; size: many; D: NA; J: TRBJ2-1; CDR3: CASSLRESYNEQFF; DNA: TGCGCCAGCAGCTTGAGGGAATCCTACAATGAGCAGTTCTTC
V: TRBV3-1; size: many; D: NA; J: TRBJ2-7; CDR3: CASSQDWGQAYEQYF; DNA: TGTGCCAGCAGCCAAGATTGGGGGCAGGCCTACGAGCAGTACTTC
V: TRBV6-6; size: few; D: TRBD1; J: TRBJ2-1; CDR3: CASSLAFLTGLKVFRINEQFF; DNA: TGTGCCAGCAGCCTCGCTTTCCTGACAGGGTTGAAGGTGTTCAGAATCAATGAGCAGTTCTTC
V: TRBV7-9; size: many; D: NA; J: TRBJ2-4; CDR3: CASSLSAGGVAKNIQYF; DNA: TGTGCCAGCAGCTTAAGTGCAGGGGGGGTAGCCAAAAACATTCAGTACTTC
V: TRBV7-9; size: many; D: NA; J: TRBJ1-2; CDR3: CASSSSLREGYTF; DNA: TGTGCCAGCAGCTCATCCCTTCGTGAGGGCTACACCTTC
V: TRBV9; size: many; D: NA; J: TRBJ2-1; CDR3: CASSYRSYNEQFF; DNA: TGTGCCAGCAGCTATAGGTCCTACAATGAGCAGTTCTTC
V: TRBV13; size: many; D: NA; J: TRBJ2-7; CDR3: CASSLYGVPDLSYEQYF; DNA: TGTGCCAGCAGCTTATACGGGGTCCCAGACCTATCCTACGAGCAGTACTTC
V: TRBV29-1; size: many; D: TRBD2; J: TRBJ2-7; CDR3: CSVAGLAGLEQYF; DNA: TGCAGCGTTGCGGGACTAGCGGGACTCGAGCAGTACTTC
V: TRBV20-1; size: few; D: TRBD2; J: TRBJ2-1; CDR3: CSARERLAGEDEQFF; DNA: TGCAGTGCTAGAGAGCGACTAGCGGGAGAGGATGAGCAGTTCTTC
V: TRBV5-1; size: many; D: NA; J: TRBJ1-1; CDR3: CASSLDAGGTEAFF; DNA: TGCGCCAGCAGTTTGGACGCAGGTGGGACTGAAGCTTTCTTT
V: TRBV5-6; size: few; D: NA; J: TRBJ2-3; CDR3: CASHPGLGSTDTQYF; DNA: TGTGCCAGCCACCCCGGGCTTGGTAGCACAGATACGCAGTATTTT
V: TRBV9; size: many; D: NA; J: TRBJ2-1; CDR3: CASSGEGSGGGNEQFF; DNA: TGTGCCAGCAGCGGTGAAGGTAGCGGTGGGGGTAATGAGCAGTTCTTC
V: TRBV7-2; size: many; D: NA; J: TRBJ2-7; CDR3: CASSLAVSGSYEQYF; DNA: TGTGCCAGCAGCTTAGCGGTGTCGGGCTCCTACGAGCAGTACTTC
V: TRBV10-2; size: NA; D: NA; J: TRBJ1-1; CDR3: CASSEAGGSVPNTEAFF; DNA: TGCGCCAGCAGTGAGGCGGGGGGATCCGTTCCGAACACTGAAGCTTTCTTT
V: TRBV28; size: few; D: NA; J: TRBJ1-1; CDR3: CASSWSGVEAFF; DNA: TGTGCCAGCAGTTGGTCAGGGGTGGAGGCTTTCTTT
V: TRBV7-9; size: many; D: NA; J: TRBJ1-1; CDR3: CASSRRTAEAFF; DNA: TGTGCCAGCAGCCGGAGGACCGCCGAAGCTTTCTTT
V: TRBV5-1; size: many; D: NA; J: TRBJ1-4; CDR3: CASSLTGLFEKLFF; DNA: TGCGCCAGCAGCTTGACAGGGTTATTCGAAAAACTGTTTTTT
V: TRBV16; size: many; D: NA; J: TRBJ1-3; CDR3: CASSQFLYSGNTIYF; DNA: TGTGCCAGCAGCCAATTCCTATACTCTGGAAACACCATATATTTT
V: TRBV10-3; size: many; D: TRBD2; J: TRBJ2-3; CDR3: CAISSGSSTDTQYF; DNA: TGTGCCATTTCTAGCGGGAGTTCGACAGATACGCAGTATTTT
V: TRBV6-5; size: many; D: NA; J: TRBJ2-3; CDR3: CASSYSPAGYTQYF; DNA: TGTGCCAGCAGTTACTCTCCGGCGGGCTATACGCAGTATTTT
V: TRBV29-1; size: many; D: TRBD2; J: TRBJ2-2; CDR3: CSVRTSGTNTGELFF; DNA: TGCAGCGTTAGGACTAGCGGGACCAACACCGGGGAGCTGTTTTTT
V: TRBV13; size: many; D: NA; J: TRBJ2-2; CDR3: CASILSSRDTGELFF; DNA: TGTGCCAGCATCCTATCCTCTCGGGACACCGGGGAGCTGTTTTTT
V: TRBV15; size: many; D: NA; J: TRBJ2-3; CDR3: CATAQDSDTQYF; DNA: TGTGCCACCGCGCAAGATTCAGATACGCAGTATTTT
V: TRBV28; size: many; D: TRBD1; J: TRBJ2-7; CDR3: CASSWTGRKYEQYF; DNA: TGTGCCAGCAGTTGGACAGGGCGCAAATACGAGCAGTACTTC
V: TRBV6-5; size: many; D: NA; J: TRBJ1-4; CDR3: CASSRGPTVNEKLFF; DNA: TGTGCCAGCAGCCGGGGGCCGACAGTTAATGAAAAACTGTTTTTT
V: TRBV7-9; size: many; D: NA; J: TRBJ2-1; CDR3: CASSLAVGEDEQFF; DNA: TGTGCCAGCAGCTTAGCAGTGGGGGAGGATGAGCAGTTCTTC
V: TRBV4-2; size: many; D: TRBD2; J: TRBJ2-1; CDR3: CASSQGLAFHNEQFF; DNA: TGTGCCAGCAGCCAGGGACTAGCATTCCACAATGAGCAGTTCTTC
V: TRBV6-6; size: many; D: NA; J: TRBJ1-3; CDR3: CASRETDVTTSGNTIYF; DNA: TGTGCCAGCAGAGAGACAGACGTCACGACATCTGGAAACACCATATATTTT
V: TRBV4-2; size: many; D: TRBD2; J: TRBJ2-7; CDR3: CASSPEVGLAGNEQYF; DNA: TGTGCCAGCAGCCCCGAGGTCGGCCTAGCGGGCAACGAGCAGTACTTC
V: TRBV12-3/TRBV12-4; size: many; D: TRBD1; J: TRBJ2-1; CDR3: CASSPGQGLFNEQFF; DNA: TGTGCCAGCAGTCCGGGACAGGGGTTGTTCAATGAGCAGTTCTTC